This T cell receptor (beta chain) originates from a study of blood T cell repertoires in COVID-19. As processed by the authors: Estimates of nucleated cell counts were drawn from the amplification of reference gene primers. Assay used: immunoSEQ multiplex PCR; TCRdb lists only in-frame clones, some missing. V and J calls and clone size follow that table, whereas D and trimming were derived from the DNA. The sample lists roughly 100,000 clones; approximately 80% were seen once. The V gene's germline CDR1 is SGHRS and CDR2 YFSETQ. Trimming at V came to 3 bases and at J to 3 bases, leaving 6 bases not matched to a gene. The CDR3 has 16 amino acids.

The sequence came from a human donor in a cohort sampled during active COVID-19. The sequenced sample consisted of peripheral blood. This chain uses TRBV5-1 with TRBJ2-1; 10 positions agree with TRBD2. The CDR3 DNA sequence: TGCGCCAGCAGCTCCACCGGGACTAGCGACTACAATGAGCAGTTCTTC. Translation gives CASSSTGTSDYNEQFF. The full variable domain, rest sourced from reference TRBV5-1 and TRBJ2-1, is KAGVTQTPRYLIKTRGQQVTLSCSPISGHRSVSWYQQTPGQGLQFLFEYFSETQRNKGNFPGRFSGRQFSNSRSEMNVSTLELGDSALYLCASSSTGTSDYNEQFFGPGTRLTVL.